These T cell receptor beta chains were read from a single sample in a study of cytomegalovirus exposure and HLA in healthy donors. Sequencing used immunoSEQ multiplex PCR; TCRdb keeps in-frame clones, though not all of them. The sample has 180,000 or so clones; about 79% are singletons. Sequenced: PBMCs. These receptors came from a woman aged 25 to 39 in good health and CMV-seropositive. The CDR3 runs from the conserved cysteine through the conserved F or W. The D gene is left open where the match is weak. A clone size is listed for some rows: how often the clone was seen (once, few, many), or a class if it is expanded.

V: TRBV2
size: few
J: TRBJ2-7
D: -
DNA: TGTGCCAGCAGTTTAAGGGGCAGCGCCCGGGAGCAGTACTTC
CDR3: CASSLRGSAREQYF

V: TRBV5-6
size: -
J: TRBJ1-5
D: TRBD1
DNA: TGTGCCAGCAGCCGTCTAACAGGGGATCAGCCCCAGCATTTT
CDR3: CASSRLTGDQPQHF

V: TRBV7-9
size: few
J: TRBJ1-2
D: TRBD1
DNA: TGTGCCAGCAGCGGACAACCTCACCCGGGACAGATTAACTATGGCTACACCTTC
CDR3: CASSGQPHPGQINYGYTF

V: TRBV11-2
size: -
J: TRBJ2-7
D: -
DNA: TGTGCCAGCAGCCCAAATGGACAGACATACGAGCAGTACTTC
CDR3: CASSPNGQTYEQYF

V: TRBV6-5
size: -
J: TRBJ1-4
D: TRBD1
DNA: TGTGCCACGAAACGGACAGGAGAAATTGAAAAACTGTTTTTT
CDR3: CATKRTGEIEKLFF

V: TRBV6-5
size: -
J: TRBJ2-2
D: -
DNA: TGTGCCAGCAGTCCGAGGCCTAACGGGGAGCTGTTTTTT
CDR3: CASSPRPNGELFF

V: TRBV7-2
size: -
J: TRBJ1-5
D: -
DNA: TGTGCCAGCAGCTTACGAGGTCAGCCCCAGCATTTT
CDR3: CASSLRGQPQHF

V: TRBV5-5
size: -
J: TRBJ1-2
D: -
DNA: TGTGCCAGCAGCCCCAGGGGTGACTATGGCTACACCTTC
CDR3: CASSPRGDYGYTF

V: TRBV2
size: once
J: TRBJ2-4
D: -
DNA: TGTGCCAGCGCGGGGGCCAAAAACATTCAGTACTTC
CDR3: CASAGAKNIQYF

V: TRBV7-3
size: once
J: TRBJ2-7
D: TRBD1
DNA: TGTGCCAGCAGCTTAACCGGGACAGGGGGCGAGCAGTACTTC
CDR3: CASSLTGTGGEQYF

V: TRBV5-1
size: -
J: TRBJ2-2
D: -
DNA: TGCGCCAGCAGCATATATCAGGGGATTAACACCGGGGAGCTGTTTTTT
CDR3: CASSIYQGINTGELFF

V: TRBV5-1
size: -
J: TRBJ2-7
D: TRBD1
DNA: TGCGCCAGCAGTCCTGGACAGGGGGCTGGGGAGCAGTACTTC
CDR3: CASSPGQGAGEQYF

V: TRBV29-1
size: few
J: TRBJ2-1
D: -
DNA: TGCAGCGTTGAGGTTCGCAGGCCAGGGCAATACTACAATGAGCAGTTCTTC
CDR3: CSVEVRRPGQYYNEQFF

V: TRBV29-1
size: -
J: TRBJ2-1
D: TRBD2
DNA: TGCAGCGTTATCAGAGCGGGATCGTACAATGAGCAGTTCTTC
CDR3: CSVIRAGSYNEQFF

V: TRBV28
size: -
J: TRBJ2-7
D: -
DNA: TGTGCCAGCAGGACGACGGGAACCTACGAGCAGTACTTC
CDR3: CASRTTGTYEQYF

V: TRBV5-1
size: -
J: TRBJ2-1
D: TRBD1
DNA: TGCGCCAGCAGCGCCGACGGACAGGGGAACAATGAGCAGTTCTTC
CDR3: CASSADGQGNNEQFF

V: TRBV5-1
size: -
J: TRBJ2-1
D: TRBD2
DNA: TGCGCCAGCAGCTTCCTCGCGGGAGCATACAATGAGCAGTTCTTC
CDR3: CASSFLAGAYNEQFF

V: TRBV18
size: -
J: TRBJ2-7
D: TRBD1
DNA: TGTGCCAGCTCACTACCGGGACAGTACGAGCAGTACTTC
CDR3: CASSLPGQYEQYF

V: TRBV10-3
size: -
J: TRBJ2-6
D: -
DNA: TGTGCCATCAGAAACAACGAAAACTCTGGGGCCAACGTCCTGACTTTC
CDR3: CAIRNNENSGANVLTF

V: TRBV5-4
size: -
J: TRBJ2-2
D: -
DNA: TGTGCCAGCAGCCCGAACCAGGGGTCCGGGGAGCTGTTTTTT
CDR3: CASSPNQGSGELFF

V: TRBV27
size: -
J: TRBJ2-1
D: -
DNA: TGTGCCAGCAGTGAGGGTTGGGAGCAGTTCTTC
CDR3: CASSEGWEQFF

V: TRBV7-2
size: -
J: TRBJ2-6
D: -
DNA: TGTGCCAGCAGCCCAACAAGAACTGGGGCCAACGTCCTGACTTTC
CDR3: CASSPTRTGANVLTF

V: TRBV2
size: -
J: TRBJ1-2
D: TRBD1
DNA: TGTGCCAGCAGTGGGGACAGGGGGGACTATGGCTACACCTTC
CDR3: CASSGDRGDYGYTF

V: TRBV18
size: few
J: TRBJ1-3
D: -
DNA: TGTGCCAGCTCACCAGGGCAGCTCTCTGGAAACACCATATATTTT
CDR3: CASSPGQLSGNTIYF

V: TRBV6-6
size: -
J: TRBJ2-1
D: -
DNA: TGTGCCAGCAGTCACATCCCGGGTCTCCACAATGAGCAGTTCTTC
CDR3: CASSHIPGLHNEQFF

V: TRBV6-1
size: -
J: TRBJ2-7
D: TRBD1
DNA: TGTGCCAGCGACCGGGACAGGGCCTACGAGCAGTACTTC
CDR3: CASDRDRAYEQYF

V: TRBV25-1
size: -
J: TRBJ1-2
D: -
DNA: TGTGCCAGCAGTTTCCATGAAACCGCAGGGGAGGGCTATGGCTACACCTTC
CDR3: CASSFHETAGEGYGYTF

V: TRBV25-1
size: once
J: TRBJ2-3
D: TRBD1
DNA: TGTGCCAGCAGTCAGGCCCCCGGGACAGGGGGTGTCGATACGCAGTATTTT
CDR3: CASSQAPGTGGVDTQYF

V: TRBV7-8
size: few
J: TRBJ2-7
D: TRBD2
DNA: TGTGCCAGCAGGGAAGCGGGAGGGGACGAGCAGTACTTC
CDR3: CASREAGGDEQYF

V: TRBV5-1
size: -
J: TRBJ2-1
D: TRBD2
DNA: TGCGCCAGCAGCTCGGGACTAGCGGGGTACAATGAGCAGTTCTTC
CDR3: CASSSGLAGYNEQFF

V: TRBV15
size: -
J: TRBJ1-2
D: -
DNA: TGTGCCACCAGCAGAGGAGCGAAGAGGAGCTACACCTTC
CDR3: CATSRGAKRSYTF